This T cell receptor beta chain is drawn from a study of blood T cells in healthy people across ages. Across the whole study: The capture of about one barcoded beta molecule per two T cells was achieved by template switching.

Notes on the study in general: PBMCs that were unsorted prevented a conclusive naive versus antigen-experienced comparison.

This clonotype was seen repeatedly, ten times or more. Its antigen is still unknown. With each sample, at least 5.5 micrograms of total RNA were extracted. Combining a sample-barcoded 5' primer with a J-beta primer mix, a second PCR ran for roughly 7 to 12 cycles. Every sample produced at least 2.5 million CDR3-containing paired-end reads. TCRdb analysed the 5' RACE reads with MiXCR anew, one entry per CDR3 protein. Here the sample spans 700,000 or so distinct CDR3 sequences, 22% being singletons. The CDR3 is made up of 15 amino acids. V was shortened by 3 bases and J by 0 bases, with 8 bases between the two germline ends.

V usage is TRBV12-3 or TRBV12-4 and J usage is TRBJ2-2; D is unclear. The sequence was collected from a man in his sixties or seventies in good health. The material sequenced was blood. The DNA for the CDR3 is TGTGCCAGCAGTTTGGCCACATCGAACACCGGGGAGCTGTTTTTT. Encoded protein: CASSLATSNTGELFF.